The 12 T cell receptor beta chains below all came from one sample that was sequenced in a study of CD8 T cells in ankylosing spondylitis. TCRdb re-called the 5' RACE reads with MiXCR, one entry per CDR3 protein. The profile covers 150,000 to 250,000 distinct CDR3 sequences, with 10% to 15% appearing a single time and 16% taken by the ten largest. Sequenced sample: blood, either unsorted or a sorted T cell fraction (not recorded which). The receptors here all came from a male donor with ankylosing spondylitis or in good health (not recorded which).

The genes are TRBV15 and TRBJ2-7; either TRBD1 or TRBD2 may supply D (5 bases each). V was cut by 5 bases and J by 1 base, with 21 bases left in between. CDR3 length: 17 residues. CDR1 is LNHNV, CDR2 YYDKDF, per germline (reference sequence). CDR3 amino acids: CATSSKSGGSPSYEQYF. The CDR3 nucleotides read TGTGCCACCAGCTCCAAAAGTGGGGGATCACCTTCCTACGAGCAGTACTTC.

This clonotype showed up just a few times. This chain links TRBV7-9 with TRBJ1-2; D remains ambiguous. V dropped 3 bases and J dropped 2 bases, with 16 bases sitting between them. CDR3 length equals 16 residues. Germline V gene data show CDR1 as SEHNR and CDR2 as FQNEAQ (reference sequence). The CDR3 is CASSLPSGLANYGYTF. DNA for the CDR3: TGTGCCAGCAGCTTGCCCTCCGGGCTCGCGAACTATGGCTACACCTTC.

This clonotype has at least ten counts. The chain carries TRBV12-3 or TRBV12-4 and TRBJ2-5; 7 positions agree with TRBD1. The CDR3 extends over 16 amino acids. The junction had 13 bases not matched to a gene; V was cut back by 5 bases and J by 4 bases. Here the CDR3 reads CASSPAGAGGRETQYF. The CDR3 DNA reads as TGTGCCAGCAGTCCGGCAGGGGCAGGGGGACGAGAGACCCAGTACTTC.

This chain uses TRBV27 with TRBJ2-1, with D perhaps given as TRBD1 or TRBD2 (5 bases each). Trimming shortened V by 6 bases and J by 0 bases, and 12 bases separated the two germline ends. The CDR3 sequence is 15 residues long. The germline V gene has CDR1 MNHEY and CDR2 SMNVEV (reference sequence). CDR3 loop: CASRGTWSSYNEQFF. CDR3 bases: TGTGCCAGCAGGGGGACGTGGAGCTCCTACAATGAGCAGTTCTTC.

This clonotype came up a few times. The rearrangement joins TRBV7-6 to TRBJ2-7, with 8 bases lining up with TRBD1. The length of the CDR3 is 18 residues. Germline V lookup: CDR1 SGHVS, CDR2 FNYEAQ. Unmatched junction bases numbered 14, after V lost 2 bases and J lost 2 bases. The CDR3 reads CASSLWGVDRGLPYEQYF. The CDR3, as DNA: TGTGCCAGCAGCTTATGGGGTGTCGACAGGGGCCTCCCCTACGAGCAGTACTTC.

The chain combines TRBV27 with TRBJ2-3; D ambiguous. Germline CDR1 is MNHEY and CDR2 is SMNVEV (reference sequence). V was clipped by 1 base and J by 4 bases, with 9 bases between them. The CDR3 extends over 14 amino acids. The CDR3 DNA is TGTGCCAGCAGTTTATTTAAGTCTGCAGATACGCAGTATTTT. Residues: CASSLFKSADTQYF.

In its sample, this clonotype was seen a few times. The genes are TRBV12-3 or TRBV12-4 and TRBJ1-2, with D tentatively TRBD1 (5 bases). V dropped 6 bases and J dropped 3 bases, with 14 bases sitting between them. This CDR3 contains 14 residues. CDR3 DNA sequence: TGTGCCAGCAGGGGGACGATAGGAGACTATGGCTACACCTTC. Its protein is CASRGTIGDYGYTF.

This chain uses TRBV7-2 with TRBJ2-7; D remains unclear. The CDR3 is 11 amino acids. V dropped 10 bases and J dropped 2 bases, with 9 bases sitting between them. Germline V gene lookup returns CDR1 SGHTA and CDR2 FQGNSA. CDR3: CAILAAYEQYF. The CDR3 nucleotides are TGTGCCATTCTCGCCGCCTACGAGCAGTACTTC.

This clonotype was counted between two and nine times. The chain links TRBV12-3 or TRBV12-4 to TRBJ2-6; D is ambiguous. This CDR3 region has 13 residues. Trimming removed 7 bases from V and 0 bases from J, with 4 bases in between. The DNA of the CDR3 is TGTGCCAGCACCGACTCTGGGGCCAACGTCCTGACTTTC. Residues: CASTDSGANVLTF.

This clonotype was observed many times. The chain couples TRBV29-1 to TRBJ2-2, with D possibly TRBD1 on 6 matching bases. Germline CDR1 SQVTM, CDR2 ANQGSEA. Trimming left V 0 bases short and J 4 bases short, with 9 bases between. This CDR3 is 14 amino acids long. The DNA of the CDR3 is TGCAGCGTTGAAGAACAGGGAATCACCGGGGAGCTGTTTTTT. This sequence encodes CSVEEQGITGELFF.

Worth noting for this clonotype: A much bigger clone sits one base away, suggesting this may be a read error. The conserved closing phenylalanine or tryptophan is absent in this CDR3, likely reflecting a read error. Because the CDR3's place on the DNA is in doubt, the DNA is left out and the CDR3 is given as listed by TCRdb. The J gene is TRBJ2-1, the V gene TRBV12-3 or TRBV12-4; the tabulated D call, TRBD2, remains unverified against the DNA. The length of the CDR3 is 11 amino acids, counting both ends. CDR3 residues: CASSIGTSGSD.

In this sample, this clonotype turned up a few times. The CDR3 is CSVEERNSYNEQFF. CDR3 sequence (DNA): TGCAGCGTTGAAGAGAGGAACAGCTACAATGAGCAGTTCTTC. This chain uses TRBV29-1 with TRBJ2-1; no clear D. This CDR3 has 14 residues. Germline V lookup: CDR1 SQVTM, CDR2 ANQGSEA. With 0 bases removed from V and 3 bases from J, the gap between germline ends came to 9 bases.